A single sample is the source of the 22 T cell receptor beta chains below, sequenced in a study of monozygotic twins with cystic fibrosis. Profiling relied on immunoSEQ multiplex PCR, and the TCRdb table lists in-frame clones only, not all of them. Of about 36,000 clones listed, 75% to 95% are singletons. The sample taken for sequencing was blood. The receptors were sampled from a boy younger than 10 with cystic fibrosis.

This clone appeared once. The J gene is TRBJ1-5, the V gene TRBV7-2; D remains unclear. Germline assignment: CDR1 SGHTA and CDR2 FQGNSA. The CDR3 has 16 residues. The V and J ends lost 5 bases and 7 bases respectively, with 21 bases between them. Here the CDR3 DNA reads TGTGCCAGCAGCCCCAGGTCGGGGTCTCACGCGCAGCCCCAGCATTTT. Translation: CASSPRSGSHAQPQHF.

V and J are TRBV4-3 and TRBJ2-3; D gene uncertain. CDR1 is LGHNA and CDR2 is YSLEER in the germline V gene. CDR3 length equals 14 residues. Trimming removed 4 bases from V and 0 bases from J, with 8 bases in between. The CDR3 loop reads CASSRTTSTDTQYF. CDR3 nucleotide sequence: TGCGCCAGCAGCCGCACAACTAGCACAGATACGCAGTATTTT.

This clone has a handful of counts. The J gene is TRBJ2-5, the V gene TRBV11-3, with 11 nucleotides matching TRBD2. The germline V gene encodes CDR1 SGHNT and CDR2 YENEEA. This CDR3 has 15 amino acids. V was pared by 5 bases and J by 2 bases, with 4 bases of the junction left unmatched. The CDR3 sequence: CASSRSGGVQETQYF. The DNA for the CDR3 is TGTGCCAGCAGCCGTAGCGGGGGGGTTCAAGAGACCCAGTACTTC.

This chain uses TRBV9 with TRBJ1-2; TRBD1 matches at 9 bases. Germline loops: CDR1 SGDLS, CDR2 YYNGEE. V lost 3 bases to trimming and J lost 5 bases; unmatched junction nucleotides: 5. The CDR3 has 14 residues. The CDR3 reads CASSAKGTGYGYTF. The CDR3 bases are TGTGCCAGCAGCGCAAAAGGGACAGGGTATGGCTACACCTTC.

The gene calls are TRBV7-9 and TRBJ1-4; 10 positions match TRBD1. The V and J ends lost 9 bases and 0 bases, in that order; junction bases with no gene match: 7. Germline values: CDR1 SEHNR, CDR2 FQNEAQ (reference sequence). The CDR3 is 16 residues long. CDR3 region: CASKQTGGATNEKLFF. The DNA of the CDR3 is TGTGCCAGTAAGCAGACAGGGGGCGCAACTAATGAAAAACTGTTTTTT.

The rearrangement joins TRBV5-1 to TRBJ1-4; D may be TRBD1 (6 bases). This CDR3 has 12 amino acids. Germline V gene sequence: CDR1 SGHRS, CDR2 YFSETQ. V lost 4 bases, J lost 12 bases, and 13 bases lay in between. DNA for the CDR3: TGCGCCAGCAGCCCGGGACACCGTGAACTGTTTTTT. As protein: CASSPGHRELFF.

The rearrangement joins TRBV7-3 to TRBJ1-1; no clear D gene. V lost 2 bases and J lost 4, with 11 bases in between. CDR3 size: 14 residues. The germline CDR1 and CDR2 sequences are SGHTA and FQGTGA. CDR3 amino acids: CASSLVGLGTEAFF. The CDR3 nucleotides read TGTGCCAGCAGCTTAGTGGGGTTGGGCACTGAAGCTTTCTTT.

The chain is built from TRBV7-3 and TRBJ1-2; 8 bases fit TRBD1. The CDR3 consists of 11 residues. Germline V gene lookup returns CDR1 SGHTA and CDR2 FQGTGA. The V and J ends lost 8 bases and 6 bases, in that order; junction bases with no gene match: 2. This CDR3 is CASGQGDGYTF. CDR3 bases: TGTGCCAGCGGACAGGGAGATGGCTACACCTTC.

The V gene is TRBV6-1, the J gene TRBJ2-7, with D unclear. The germline CDR1 and CDR2 sequences are MNHNS and SASEGT. Trimming pared 4 bases from V and 7 bases from J, leaving 17 bases between. The CDR3 runs to 14 residues. The CDR3 is CASSGRRNGVEQYF. The DNA of the CDR3 is TGTGCCAGCAGTGGGCGGCGAAATGGGGTAGAGCAGTACTTC.

The genes are TRBV5-1 and TRBJ1-2; perhaps TRBD1 as D (5 bases). The CDR3 runs to 16 residues. The V end was cut by 2 bases, the J end by 7 bases, with 21 bases between. Germline CDR1 is SGHRS and CDR2 is YFSETQ. The CDR3 sequence: CASSFGGSGPLSGYTF. The CDR3 coding sequence is TGCGCCAGCAGCTTTGGCGGATCAGGGCCCCTGAGTGGCTACACCTTC.

This chain links TRBV6-6 with TRBJ2-3; D not resolved. V was cut by 0 bases and J by 1 base, with 11 bases left in between. This CDR3 is built from 16 residues. Germline V gives CDR1 MNHNY, CDR2 SVGAGI (reference sequence). DNA of the CDR3: TGTGCCAGCAGTTACTCGTCTTTTGGTCGCACAGATACGCAGTATTTT. As protein: CASSYSSFGRTDTQYF.

A few counts support this clone. V and J are TRBV18 and TRBJ2-3; 7 nucleotides line up with TRBD2. CDR3 length: 14 residues. Unmatched junction bases numbered 5, after V lost 1 base and J lost 7 bases. CDR1 is KGHSH and CDR2 is LQKENI in the germline V gene. Here the CDR3 DNA reads TGTGCCAGCTCACCACGGGAGGGCGGAAATACGCAGTATTTT. It is translated as CASSPREGGNTQYF.

This clone has a single count. The chain recombines TRBV18 with TRBJ2-7, with a weak D call TRBD2 (5 bases). This CDR3 region has 13 residues. The V end was cut by 5 bases, the J end by 0 bases, with 8 bases between. Looked up from germline, CDR1 is KGHSH and CDR2 is LQKENI. CDR3 bases: TGTGCCAGCTCAGAGGGCTTCTCCTACGAGCAGTACTTC. It yields the protein CASSEGFSYEQYF.

This clone was seen only once. The rearrangement links TRBV19 to TRBJ1-4; D perhaps matches TRBD1 (5 bases). Germline values: CDR1 LNHDA, CDR2 SQIVND (reference sequence). This CDR3 has 14 residues. V was trimmed by 5 bases and J by 4 bases, leaving 11 bases between them. Here the CDR3 reads CASSGPGYNEKLFF. The CDR3 DNA follows: TGTGCCAGTAGTGGCCCAGGGTATAATGAAAAACTGTTTTTT.

The V and J genes are TRBV5-6 and TRBJ1-6; maybe TRBD1 (5 bases). The V end lost 4 bases, the J end lost 6 bases, and 14 bases lay between the germline ends. The CDR3 is made up of 15 amino acids. The germline CDR1 and CDR2 sequences are SGHDT and YYEEEE. The CDR3 protein is CASSLAGTGNSPLHF. The CDR3, as DNA: TGTGCCAGCAGCCTAGCGGGGACCGGTAATTCACCCCTCCACTTT.

The CDR3 region is CASSGRTGGSYTLSNQPQHF. The CDR3 coding sequence is TGTGCCAGCAGTGGTCGGACAGGGGGCTCGTATACGCTTAGCAATCAGCCCCAGCATTTT. J is TRBJ1-5 and V is TRBV2; 11 bases align to TRBD1. The length of the CDR3 is 20 residues. Germline V gives CDR1 SNHLY, CDR2 FYNNEI. Trimming took 4 bases from V and 0 from J; bases not matched to a gene: 14.

V usage is TRBV9 and J usage is TRBJ2-4; possibly TRBD1 for D (6 bases). There are 13 residues in the CDR3. Germline CDR1 reads SGDLS; CDR2 reads YYNGEE. V was trimmed by 3 bases and J by 9 bases, leaving 13 bases between them. The CDR3 coding sequence is TGTGCCAGCAGCGGCAATTCAGGGGTCATTCAGTACTTC. It is translated as CASSGNSGVIQYF.

This chain connects TRBV5-4 to TRBJ2-1; D possibly corresponds to TRBD1 (7 bases). Germline V lookup: CDR1 SGHNT, CDR2 YYREEE (reference sequence). The CDR3 has 16 residues. Trimming cost V 4 bases and J 7 bases, with 21 bases left between them. CDR3 nucleotide sequence: TGTGCCAGCAGCCCCGGGAGCGACAGGGTGGGGAATGAGCAGTTCTTC. Translating gives CASSPGSDRVGNEQFF.

The rearrangement uses TRBV7-3 and TRBJ1-1, with D tentatively TRBD1 (5 bases). CDR3 length: 13 amino acids. The V end lost 5 bases, the J end lost 5 bases, and 12 bases lay between the germline ends. The V gene's germline CDR1 is SGHTA and CDR2 FQGTGA. The CDR3 sequence: CASSPSGWTEAFF. The CDR3 bases are TGTGCCAGCAGCCCTTCAGGGTGGACTGAAGCTTTCTTT.

This chain connects TRBV11-3 to TRBJ2-1; tentatively, D is TRBD1 or TRBD2 (6 bases each). Germline V CDR1 and CDR2: SGHNT, YENEEA. The CDR3 length is 17 residues. V lost 4 bases, J lost 5 bases, and 21 bases lay in between. CDR3 coding DNA: TGTGCCAGCAGCTCTCGATCTCTGCGGGACAAAAACAATGAGCAGTTCTTC. Translating gives CASSSRSLRDKNNEQFF.

The chain recombines TRBV4-2 with TRBJ2-1; D possibly uses TRBD1 or TRBD2 (6 bases each). CDR1 and CDR2 (germline): LGHNA, YNFKEQ. Trimming stripped 4 bases from V and 8 bases from J, with 15 bases between. This CDR3 spans 14 amino acids. CDR3 region: CASSRRRGDDEQFF. CDR3 in DNA: TGTGCCAGCAGCCGAAGAAGGGGGGACGATGAGCAGTTCTTC.

The V and J genes are TRBV2 and TRBJ1-2; no clear D. Per the germline V gene, CDR1 is SNHLY and CDR2 is FYNNEI. V lost 2 bases and J lost 7, with 2 bases in between. The CDR3 is made up of 10 amino acids. CDR3 residues: CASSESGYTF. The CDR3 DNA follows: TGTGCCAGCAGTGAAAGTGGCTACACCTTC.